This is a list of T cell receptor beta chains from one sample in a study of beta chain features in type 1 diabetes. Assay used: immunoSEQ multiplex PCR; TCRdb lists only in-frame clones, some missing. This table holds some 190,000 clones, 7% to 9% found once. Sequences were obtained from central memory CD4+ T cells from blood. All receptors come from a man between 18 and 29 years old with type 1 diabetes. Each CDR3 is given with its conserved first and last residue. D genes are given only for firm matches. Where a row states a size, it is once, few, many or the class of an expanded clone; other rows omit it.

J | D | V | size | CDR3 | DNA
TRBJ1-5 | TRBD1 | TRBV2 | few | CASTLQGQGSNQPQHF | TGTGCCAGCACCTTGCAGGGACAGGGGAGCAATCAGCCCCAGCATTTT
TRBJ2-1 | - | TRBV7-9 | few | CASSLTEGEQFF | TGTGCCAGCAGCTTAACAGAGGGTGAGCAGTTCTTC
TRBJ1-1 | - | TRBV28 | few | CASRADTNKAFF | TGTGCCAGCAGGGCAGACACCAACAAAGCTTTCTTT
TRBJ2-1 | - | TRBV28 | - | CASSLAGRGAYNEQFF | TGTGCCAGCAGTTTAGCGGGCAGGGGTGCTTACAATGAGCAGTTCTTC
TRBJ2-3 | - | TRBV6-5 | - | CASSRQVLEDTQYF | TGTGCCAGCAGCCGCCAGGTACTAGAGGATACGCAGTATTTT
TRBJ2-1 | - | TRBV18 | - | CASSTYHNEQFF | TGTGCCAGCTCAACTTATCACAATGAGCAGTTCTTC
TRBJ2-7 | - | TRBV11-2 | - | CASSLFQGGISYEQYF | TGTGCCAGCAGCTTATTTCAGGGAGGTATCTCCTACGAGCAGTACTTC
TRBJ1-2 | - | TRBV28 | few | CASSNSGYGYTF | TGTGCCAGCAGTAACTCAGGCTATGGCTACACCTTC
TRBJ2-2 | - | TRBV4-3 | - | CASSQDPGTNTGELFF | TGCGCCAGCAGCCAAGACCCGGGGACGAACACCGGGGAGCTGTTTTTT
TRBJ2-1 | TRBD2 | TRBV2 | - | CASSVSGGRSYNEQFF | TGTGCCAGCAGTGTTTCGGGGGGGCGTAGCTACAATGAGCAGTTCTTC
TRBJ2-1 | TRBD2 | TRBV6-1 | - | CATGLAGGNEQFF | TGTGCCACAGGACTAGCGGGAGGCAATGAGCAGTTCTTC
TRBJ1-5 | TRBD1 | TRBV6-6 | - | CATRDSYSNQPQHF | TGTGCCACCAGGGACAGCTATAGCAATCAGCCCCAGCATTTT
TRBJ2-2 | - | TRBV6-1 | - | CASTPEWTGELFF | TGTGCCAGCACCCCGGAGTGGACCGGGGAGCTGTTTTTT
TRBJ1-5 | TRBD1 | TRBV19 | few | CASSGTGGQPQHF | TGTGCCAGTAGTGGGACAGGGGGTCAGCCCCAGCATTTT
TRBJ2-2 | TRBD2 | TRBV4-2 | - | CASSRGTSDPGELFF | TGTGCCAGCAGCCGGGGGACTAGCGATCCCGGGGAGCTGTTTTTT
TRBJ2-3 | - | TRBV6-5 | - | CASSNSFERDTQYF | TGTGCCAGCAGTAATAGCTTTGAGCGAGATACGCAGTATTTT
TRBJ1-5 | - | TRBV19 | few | CASRRGGSNQPQHF | TGTGCCAGTAGGAGAGGGGGATCCAATCAGCCCCAGCATTTT
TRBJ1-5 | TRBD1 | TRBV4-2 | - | CASSRIPRDREDNQPQHF | TGTGCCAGCAGCCGGATTCCCCGGGACAGGGAGGACAATCAGCCCCAGCATTTT
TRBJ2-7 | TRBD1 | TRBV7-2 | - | CASSLGQGGYEQYF | TGTGCCAGCAGCCTTGGACAGGGGGGGTATGAGCAGTACTTC
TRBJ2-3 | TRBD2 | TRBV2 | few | CASSGFLAVTDTQYF | TGTGCCAGCAGTGGGTTCCTAGCGGTCACAGATACGCAGTATTTT
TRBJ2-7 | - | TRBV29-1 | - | CSVARGGEQYF | TGCAGCGTAGCCAGGGGTGGCGAGCAGTACTTC
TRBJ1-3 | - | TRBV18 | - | CASSPPGNVNTIYF | TGTGCCAGCTCACCACCGGGCAACGTCAACACCATATATTTT
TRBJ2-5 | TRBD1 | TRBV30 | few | CAWNRQGTETQYF | TGTGCCTGGAACAGACAGGGGACAGAGACCCAGTACTTC
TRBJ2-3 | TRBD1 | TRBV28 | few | CASSSLPTGGTDTQYF | TGTGCCAGCAGTTCTCTACCGACAGGGGGTACAGATACGCAGTATTTT
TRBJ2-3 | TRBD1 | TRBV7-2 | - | CASSSRTGEGTQYF | TGTGCCAGCAGCTCACGGACAGGGGAAGGTACGCAGTATTTT